This is a list of T cell receptor beta chains from one sample in a study of regulatory T cells in long-lasting Graves disease. Using its own MiXCR run on the multiplex PCR reads, TCRdb lists one record per CDR3 protein. The sample yields roughly 560,000 distinct CDR3 sequences, 15% to 20% seen once. The sample was also reused in another study, on T cells in Graves' hyperthyroidism and ophthalmopathy.

Sequenced material: peripheral blood mononuclear cells (PBMCs), taken at new diagnosis, from a patient treated with antithyroid drugs. The receptors originated from a woman aged 35-65 years with Graves disease. The CDR3 runs from the conserved cysteine through the conserved F or W. The order of the fields is CDR3 protein, CDR3 DNA, clone size, D gene, CDR3 length, J gene, V gene. D genes are given only for firm matches. Clone size is stated in some rows and not others, as once, few, many or a class when expanded.

cdr3_aa: CSARDQDGRGELFF; cdr3_nt: TGCAGTGCTAGAGACCAAGACGGGCGCGGGGAGCTGTTTTTT; clone_size: -; d_call: -; cdr3_length: 14; j_call: TRBJ2-2; v_call: TRBV20-1
cdr3_aa: CSAPLGDYGYTF; cdr3_nt: TGCAGTGCTCCATTGGGAGACTATGGCTACACCTTC; clone_size: few; d_call: -; cdr3_length: 12; j_call: TRBJ1-2; v_call: TRBV20-1
cdr3_aa: CSVGAGGPNAEAFF; cdr3_nt: TGCAGCGTTGGGGCCGGGGGGCCAAACGCTGAAGCTTTCTTT; clone_size: -; d_call: -; cdr3_length: 14; j_call: TRBJ1-1; v_call: TRBV29-1
cdr3_aa: CASSPLGGEGEKLFF; cdr3_nt: TGTGCCAGCAGCCCCCTTGGGGGCGAGGGGGAAAAACTGTTTTTT; clone_size: few; d_call: -; cdr3_length: 15; j_call: TRBJ1-4; v_call: TRBV9
cdr3_aa: CAIGAWEGGNQPQHF; cdr3_nt: TGTGCCATCGGGGCTTGGGAGGGGGGCAATCAGCCCCAGCATTTT; clone_size: many; d_call: -; cdr3_length: 15; j_call: TRBJ1-5; v_call: TRBV10-3
cdr3_aa: CAIRDRGQETQYF; cdr3_nt: TGTGCCATCAGGGACAGGGGGCAAGAGACCCAGTACTTC; clone_size: many; d_call: TRBD1; cdr3_length: 13; j_call: TRBJ2-5; v_call: TRBV10-3
cdr3_aa: CSARQGHEQYF; cdr3_nt: TGCAGTGCTAGACAGGGCCACGAGCAGTACTTC; clone_size: -; d_call: -; cdr3_length: 11; j_call: TRBJ2-7; v_call: TRBV20-1
cdr3_aa: CASSVSGGSSYEQYF; cdr3_nt: TGCGCCAGCAGCGTAAGCGGGGGGAGCTCCTACGAGCAGTACTTC; clone_size: many; d_call: TRBD2; cdr3_length: 15; j_call: TRBJ2-7; v_call: TRBV5-1
cdr3_aa: CASSSRTGPLNQPQHF; cdr3_nt: TGTGCCAGCAGCTCAAGGACAGGGCCTCTCAATCAGCCCCAGCATTTT; clone_size: many; d_call: TRBD1; cdr3_length: 16; j_call: TRBJ1-5; v_call: TRBV6-1
cdr3_aa: CASSHSAGGGDTQYF; cdr3_nt: TGTGCCAGCAGCCATTCAGCGGGGGGAGGAGATACGCAGTATTTT; clone_size: few; d_call: TRBD2; cdr3_length: 15; j_call: TRBJ2-3; v_call: TRBV3-1
cdr3_aa: CASKDQQNTGELFF; cdr3_nt: TGTGCCAGTAAGGACCAACAGAACACCGGGGAGCTGTTTTTT; clone_size: few; d_call: -; cdr3_length: 14; j_call: TRBJ2-2; v_call: TRBV19
cdr3_aa: CASSDRDRGRIPYGYTF; cdr3_nt: TGTGCCAGCAGTGACCGGGACAGGGGGCGCATTCCCTATGGCTACACCTTC; clone_size: many; d_call: TRBD1; cdr3_length: 17; j_call: TRBJ1-2; v_call: TRBV6-1
cdr3_aa: CASSQGTDHSGANVLTF; cdr3_nt: TGTGCCAGCAGCCAAGGGACGGACCATTCTGGGGCCAACGTCCTGACTTTC; clone_size: -; d_call: -; cdr3_length: 17; j_call: TRBJ2-6; v_call: TRBV3-1
cdr3_aa: CASSYTTGDSYEQYF; cdr3_nt: TGTGCCAGCAGTTACACGACAGGGGACTCCTACGAGCAGTACTTC; clone_size: many; d_call: TRBD1; cdr3_length: 15; j_call: TRBJ2-7; v_call: TRBV6-2/TRBV6-3
cdr3_aa: CASSPQGFDGYTF; cdr3_nt: TGTGCCAGCTCACCCCAGGGGTTCGATGGCTACACCTTC; clone_size: few; d_call: -; cdr3_length: 13; j_call: TRBJ1-2; v_call: TRBV18
cdr3_aa: CASSLTGTKSYEQYF; cdr3_nt: TGTGCCAGCAGCTTGACCGGGACAAAGTCCTACGAGCAGTACTTC; clone_size: -; d_call: -; cdr3_length: 15; j_call: TRBJ2-7; v_call: TRBV11-2
cdr3_aa: CATSQTGELFF; cdr3_nt: TGTGCCACCAGCCAAACCGGGGAGCTGTTTTTT; clone_size: few; d_call: -; cdr3_length: 11; j_call: TRBJ2-2; v_call: TRBV24-1
cdr3_aa: CASSLGILTVGEAFF; cdr3_nt: TGTGCCAGCAGTTTGGGGATTTTGACAGTAGGTGAAGCTTTCTTT; clone_size: many; d_call: -; cdr3_length: 15; j_call: TRBJ1-1; v_call: TRBV12-3/TRBV12-4
cdr3_aa: CSALGDTNQPQHF; cdr3_nt: TGCAGTGCCCTGGGGGACACCAATCAGCCCCAGCATTTT; clone_size: many; d_call: -; cdr3_length: 13; j_call: TRBJ1-5; v_call: TRBV20-1
cdr3_aa: CASSAGTGDEQYF; cdr3_nt: TGTGCCAGCTCGGCCGGGACAGGCGACGAGCAGTACTTC; clone_size: many; d_call: TRBD1; cdr3_length: 13; j_call: TRBJ2-7; v_call: TRBV18
cdr3_aa: CASSLEGSGNEQFF; cdr3_nt: TGTGCCAGCAGCTTAGAGGGTAGCGGGAATGAGCAGTTCTTC; clone_size: many; d_call: TRBD2; cdr3_length: 14; j_call: TRBJ2-1; v_call: TRBV11-2
cdr3_aa: CASRKEQGIFEKLFF; cdr3_nt: TGTGCCAGCAGGAAAGAACAGGGAATCTTTGAAAAACTGTTTTTT; clone_size: many; d_call: -; cdr3_length: 15; j_call: TRBJ1-4; v_call: TRBV2
cdr3_aa: CASSQHRELGSPLHF; cdr3_nt: TGTGCCAGCAGCCAACACCGGGAACTCGGTTCACCCCTCCACTTT; clone_size: many; d_call: -; cdr3_length: 15; j_call: TRBJ1-6; v_call: TRBV3-1
cdr3_aa: CASRLYLDQPQHF; cdr3_nt: TGTGCCAGCAGGCTTTACCTTGATCAGCCCCAGCATTTT; clone_size: -; d_call: -; cdr3_length: 13; j_call: TRBJ1-5; v_call: TRBV2
cdr3_aa: CASTGGGEKLFF; cdr3_nt: TGTGCCAGCACAGGAGGGGGTGAAAAACTGTTTTTT; clone_size: many; d_call: -; cdr3_length: 12; j_call: TRBJ1-4; v_call: TRBV2
cdr3_aa: CASSQDVTAFGTQYF; cdr3_nt: TGCGCCAGCAGCCAAGATGTCACAGCCTTTGGGACCCAGTACTTC; clone_size: many; d_call: -; cdr3_length: 15; j_call: TRBJ2-5; v_call: TRBV4-1
cdr3_aa: CASSPGGSSSYEQYF; cdr3_nt: TGTGCCAGCAGCCCGGGGGGTTCCAGCTCCTACGAGCAGTACTTC; clone_size: few; d_call: TRBD2; cdr3_length: 15; j_call: TRBJ2-7; v_call: TRBV7-8
cdr3_aa: CASSLGQDGNQPQHF; cdr3_nt: TGTGCCAGCAGTCTCGGACAGGACGGCAATCAGCCCCAGCATTTT; clone_size: many; d_call: TRBD1; cdr3_length: 15; j_call: TRBJ1-5; v_call: TRBV6-1
cdr3_aa: CASSGQSSPYNEQFF; cdr3_nt: TGTGCCAGCAGTGGACAGTCTTCCCCCTACAATGAGCAGTTCTTC; clone_size: many; d_call: -; cdr3_length: 15; j_call: TRBJ2-1; v_call: TRBV12-3/TRBV12-4
cdr3_aa: CAWSVGVDFGDGYTF; cdr3_nt: TGTGCCTGGAGTGTTGGAGTAGATTTTGGGGATGGCTACACCTTC; clone_size: -; d_call: -; cdr3_length: 15; j_call: TRBJ1-2; v_call: TRBV30
cdr3_aa: CASSARTGYSSRTEAFF; cdr3_nt: TGTGCCAGCAGCGCCAGGACAGGGTATTCTTCCAGGACTGAAGCTTTCTTT; clone_size: -; d_call: TRBD1; cdr3_length: 17; j_call: TRBJ1-1; v_call: TRBV3-1
cdr3_aa: CASSDTPRAGASYNEQFF; cdr3_nt: TGTGCCAGCAGCGACACCCCCCGGGCCGGGGCCTCCTACAATGAGCAGTTCTTC; clone_size: -; d_call: -; cdr3_length: 18; j_call: TRBJ2-1; v_call: TRBV9
cdr3_aa: CASSEAGNTIYF; cdr3_nt: TGTGCCAGCAGTGAAGCCGGAAACACCATATATTTT; clone_size: many; d_call: -; cdr3_length: 12; j_call: TRBJ1-3; v_call: TRBV2
cdr3_aa: CASMGLEREKLFF; cdr3_nt: TGTGCCAGTATGGGACTAGAAAGGGAAAAACTGTTTTTT; clone_size: -; d_call: -; cdr3_length: 13; j_call: TRBJ1-4; v_call: TRBV19
cdr3_aa: CAIRGSWDEQFF; cdr3_nt: TGTGCCATCAGAGGATCCTGGGATGAGCAGTTCTTC; clone_size: many; d_call: -; cdr3_length: 12; j_call: TRBJ2-1; v_call: TRBV2
cdr3_aa: CASSMGLGPYEQYF; cdr3_nt: TGTGCCAGTAGTATGGGCCTAGGCCCCTACGAGCAGTACTTC; clone_size: few; d_call: -; cdr3_length: 14; j_call: TRBJ2-7; v_call: TRBV19
cdr3_aa: CASSRLLGEQFF; cdr3_nt: TGTGCCAGCAGCCGTCTCTTGGGTGAGCAGTTCTTC; clone_size: many; d_call: -; cdr3_length: 12; j_call: TRBJ2-1; v_call: TRBV2
cdr3_aa: CASSPAVLNGYTF; cdr3_nt: TGTGCCAGCAGTCCCGCCGTGTTGAATGGCTACACCTTC; clone_size: few; d_call: -; cdr3_length: 13; j_call: TRBJ1-2; v_call: TRBV12-3/TRBV12-4
cdr3_aa: CASSPPRAFMGEQYF; cdr3_nt: TGTGCCAGCAGCCCCCCCAGGGCGTTTATGGGGGAGCAGTACTTC; clone_size: many; d_call: -; cdr3_length: 15; j_call: TRBJ2-7; v_call: TRBV7-8
cdr3_aa: CASSFGTGGRRLGGEQYF; cdr3_nt: TGTGCCAGCAGTTTCGGGACAGGGGGGAGACGGTTAGGGGGAGAGCAGTACTTC; clone_size: -; d_call: TRBD1; cdr3_length: 18; j_call: TRBJ2-7; v_call: TRBV12-3/TRBV12-4